This T cell receptor beta chain comes out of a study of cytomegalovirus exposure and HLA in healthy donors (dated by TCRdb to about 2017). Looking at the study overall: According to a later analysis, the 100 to 150 validation repertoires were produced on the same platform as the roughly 600 repertoires of the first cohort. To predict cytomegalovirus infection status, the study brought together high-throughput TCR immunosequencing, statistical association of individual TCRs with disease status, and machine learning. The study aimed to test whether cataloging public T cell receptors could reveal signatures of past pathogen exposure. A separate validation cohort of approximately 130 different subjects was used in addition to the roughly 620-subject first cohort.

The paper as a whole reports these results and caveats: A later analysis found that TCRs clustered in the first cohort also tended to co-occur in the 120 validation repertoires, with approximately 94% of cluster scores above 0. The classifier was reported to diagnose cytomegalovirus status with high specificity and sensitivity in both the original and validation cohorts. In vitro tests confirmed that a few of the cytomegalovirus-associated TCR beta chains recognize cytomegalovirus antigens. All 130 or so repertoires were used to score co-occurrence in the validation cohort in a later analysis, because that analysis had no HLA typing for the cohort. Across donors, most TCR sequences were observed very rarely, whereas some public TCRs were present in many individuals. A total of about 180 TCR beta chains were listed by the study as associated with cytomegalovirus. The authors suggested that the approach could potentially be extended to other disease states and immunological phenotypes.

From the germline V gene, CDR1 is SGHTA and CDR2 is FQGNSA. V trim: 0 bases; J trim: 2 bases; unmatched bases: 12. The CDR3 runs 18 amino acids, cysteine and phenylalanine included. CDR3 DNA is the only sequence kept; it has 54 bases, read in frame from the first base. Library preparation was by the immunoSEQ multiplex PCR assay. As for the original processing: A statistical classification framework was built for diagnosing cytomegalovirus status from the catalog of TCR beta chain sequences. TCRdb carries this immuneACCESS record with in-frame sequences only. Its versions omit some clonotypes, under half of them owing to an unresolved V gene in the studies checked, with the rest unexplained. V and J calls and clone size follow that table, whereas D and trimming were derived from the DNA. This sample holds 55,000 to 65,000 clones; 95% were observed only once. The ten largest clones capture 5.8% of the sample.

Details on this clone: This clone's antigen is unknown. Base qualities are not recorded, but no much larger clone differs from it by a single base.

The donors were included in the validation cohort of approximately 120 subjects, a group kept apart from the approximately 690-subject first cohort. The clonotype was recovered from a woman aged 18 to 35 in good health and CMV-seropositive. Rearrangement joined TRBV7-2 to TRBJ2-7, with TRBD2 identical over 8 junction bases. Sequenced material: PBMCs. For the CDR3, the sequence is CASSLAIGGAGATYEQYF. The DNA sequence follows: TGTGCCAGCAGCTTAGCAATAGGGGGAGCGGGAGCCACCTACGAGCAGTACTTC.